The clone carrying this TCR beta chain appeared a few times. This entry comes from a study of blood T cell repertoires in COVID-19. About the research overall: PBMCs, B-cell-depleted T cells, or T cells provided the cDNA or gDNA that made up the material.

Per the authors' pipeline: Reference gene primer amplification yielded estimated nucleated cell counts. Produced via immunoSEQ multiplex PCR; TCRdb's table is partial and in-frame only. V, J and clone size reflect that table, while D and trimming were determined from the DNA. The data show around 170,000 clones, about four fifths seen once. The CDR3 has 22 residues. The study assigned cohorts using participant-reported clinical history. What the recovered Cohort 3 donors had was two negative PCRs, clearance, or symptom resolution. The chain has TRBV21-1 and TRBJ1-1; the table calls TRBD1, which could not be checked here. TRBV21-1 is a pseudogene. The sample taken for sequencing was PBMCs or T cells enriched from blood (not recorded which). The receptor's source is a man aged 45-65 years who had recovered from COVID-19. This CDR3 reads CASSYLRRTGCRRFPMNTEAFF. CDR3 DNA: TGTGCCAGCAGCTACCTTCGTAGGACAGGGTGTAGACGATTTCCCATGAACACTGAAGCTTTCTTT.